This T cell receptor beta chain was sequenced in a study of blood T cell repertoires in COVID-19 (dated by TCRdb to about 2020). For the wider study: The collaborator samples originated in the United States, Italy and Spain and spanned the acute and convalescent phases of COVID-19. Samples were obtained from the ongoing ImmuneRACE study (first 160 participants) and from about 1,300 subjects provided by 6 global collaborators. The repertoires were released in a freely available public database intended as a resource for research on the immune response to SARS-CoV-2. HLA class I and class II types, where available, came from metadata supplied by the sample provider rather than from assay-based typing. The sample metadata nearly always contained a de-identified subject ID, COVID-19 status, age in years and sex. The prospective study material was composed of cDNA or gDNA derived from T cells, B-cell-depleted T cells, or PBMCs. Deeply sampled blood TCRbeta repertoires from subjects exposed to, actively infected with, or recovered from COVID-19 were included in the dataset.

As concerns this clone: The specificity of this receptor is unknown. Per-nucleotide qualities are absent, and no much larger clonotype sits a single base away.

The collaborating institutions used their own protocols to collect whole blood in K2EDTA tubes. For TCRbeta analysis, collaborators shipped samples as frozen whole blood, isolated PBMCs, or DNA extracted from either of those sample types. The CDR3 sequence holds 13 residues, the cysteine and phenylalanine included. Solely the CDR3 DNA is kept, with 39 bases framed from the first base. TCRbeta CDR3 regions were amplified from genomic DNA by means of the immunoSEQ Assay, a bias-controlled multiplex PCR. The authors processed their data as follows. The number of nucleated cells in each sample was estimated from the amplification of reference gene primers within the assay. To quantify the absolute abundance of each unique TCRbeta CDR3 rearrangement, sequence reads were collapsed and filtered. For each sample, productive Simpson clonality was calculated by taking the square root of Simpson's diversity index across productive rearrangements. TCRdb took this table from immuneACCESS and kept in-frame rearrangements with V and J called. Such tables lack part of the clones; where checked against another copy, unresolved V genes explain under half of the gap, and the rest is unexplained. Clonal size and the V and J genes are those of that table, whereas D and trimming came from the DNA. This sample comprises about 200,000 clones, around 86% of them detected only once. The ten largest clones represent roughly 5% of the sample.

The investigation overall reported the following: Clinical and demographic metadata were provided uncurated, with the amount varying by source and participant.

The chain couples TRBV21-1 to TRBJ2-7; the D call of TRBD2 is as the table states it, not checked on the DNA. TRBV21-1 is recorded as a pseudogene. Source material: peripheral blood. The receptor's source is a human donor in a cohort sampled during active COVID-19. The nucleotides are TGTGCCAGTATACTAGCGGGAGAATACGAGCAGTACTTC. The resulting protein is CASILAGEYEQYF.